This T cell receptor (beta chain) was documented in a study of blood T cell repertoires in COVID-19 (TCRdb year 2020). For context, the study as a whole: The collaborator samples originated in the United States, Italy and Spain and spanned the acute and convalescent phases of COVID-19. The repertoires were released in a freely available public database intended as a resource for research on the immune response to SARS-CoV-2. The samples were drawn from two sources: the first 160 participants of the ongoing ImmuneRACE study, and some 1,300 subjects contributed by 6 global collaborators. Sample metadata almost always included a de-identified subject ID, COVID-19 status, age in years and sex. The material from the prospective study consisted of cDNA or gDNA derived from T cells, B-cell-depleted T cells, or PBMCs. HLA class I and class II types, where available, came from metadata supplied by the sample provider rather than from assay-based typing. The dataset comprised deeply sampled blood TCRbeta repertoires from subjects exposed to, actively infected with, or recovered from COVID-19. Results and caveats for the whole study, not just this receptor: The quantity of clinical and demographic metadata differed by source and by participant and was supplied without curation.

Each collaborating institution followed its own protocols to collect whole blood in K2EDTA tubes. For TCRbeta analysis, collaborators shipped samples as frozen whole blood, isolated PBMCs, or DNA extracted from either of those sample types. A word on this clone: There is no known antigen for this receptor. The record has no base qualities; no much larger clone is one base away.

The immunoSEQ Assay, a bias-controlled multiplex PCR, was used to amplify TCRbeta CDR3 regions from genomic DNA. Under the source paper's analysis protocol: The number of nucleated cells in each sample was estimated from the amplification of reference gene primers within the assay. To quantify the absolute abundance of each unique TCRbeta CDR3 rearrangement, sequence reads were collapsed and filtered. For each sample, productive Simpson clonality was calculated as the square root of Simpson's diversity index over productive rearrangements. The source is immuneACCESS, and TCRdb retained only in-frame sequences with V and J called. Part of the clones is not carried over; for the studies checked, unresolved V genes explain less than half of this, and the remainder is unexplained. Clone size and the V and J calls come from that table; the DNA yielded D and trimming. The sample table contains 250,000 to 300,000 clones; only one count was recorded for roughly 85% of them. Approximately 5.1% of the sample lies in the top ten.

CDR1 and CDR2 (MGHDK, SYGVNS) derive from the germline V gene. The CDR3 sequence holds 12 residues, the cysteine and phenylalanine included. The entry retains the CDR3 DNA only, 36 bases that are in frame from base 1. V loses 5 bases at its end and J loses 12 bases; junction bases beyond the gene matches: 6. The receptor's source is a man in his fifties or sixties with active or convalescent COVID-19. The chain was built from TRBV25-1 and TRBJ1-5; TRBD1 agrees with 8 junctional bases. The specimen was peripheral blood. Here the CDR3 is given as CASSKGQGNQHF. The DNA reads TGTGCCAGCAGTAAAGGACAGGGAAACCAGCATTTT.